Listed below are T cell receptor beta chains from one sample, sequenced in a study of shared clonotypes between healthy human individuals. The assay was immunoSEQ multiplex PCR, and TCRdb's table has in-frame clones only and misses some. The data contain around 2.5 million clones, roughly 93% of them singletons. The sample comprised naive CD4+ T cells from PBMCs. Receptor source: a man aged 18 to 29 in good health. Some clones in this sample may be carry-over from other donors' samples. Each CDR3 is given with its conserved first and last residue. A D gene is named only where the DNA matches it firmly. Clone sizes are given selectively: once, few, many, or a class where the clone is expanded.

j_call	clone_size	v_call	d_call	cdr3_nt	cdr3_aa
TRBJ1-1	few	TRBV28	-	TGTGCCAGCCTACACGGTTCCCGCACTGAAGCTTTCTTT	CASLHGSRTEAFF
TRBJ2-5	-	TRBV5-1	-	TGCGCCAGCAGCGCCGACTGGAGAGAGACCCAGTACTTC	CASSADWRETQYF
TRBJ2-3	-	TRBV18	-	TGTGCCAGCGAGAAGGGGTCAGATACGCAGTATTTT	CASEKGSDTQYF
TRBJ2-1	-	TRBV11-2	TRBD2	TGTGCCAGCAGCCGGGGACTAGCGGAATACAATGAGCAGTTCTTC	CASSRGLAEYNEQFF
TRBJ1-5	-	TRBV6-1	-	TGTGCCAGCAGTGAAGCCACAGGCAGTCAGCATTTT	CASSEATGSQHF
TRBJ2-2	-	TRBV5-4	-	TGTGCCAGCAGCTTGGGACTAGGCACGAACACCGGGGAGCTGTTTTTT	CASSLGLGTNTGELFF
TRBJ2-5	-	TRBV4-2	-	TGTGCCAGCAGCCAAGACCTGGGGGAGAAAGAGACCCAGTACTTC	CASSQDLGEKETQYF
TRBJ2-3	-	TRBV4-1	-	TGCGCCAGCGGAGCGCTCGCAGATACGCAGTATTTT	CASGALADTQYF
TRBJ1-4	-	TRBV10-3	TRBD1	TGTGCCATCAGTGAGTCGGAGGGGGCCGGGAAGAAACTGTTTTTT	CAISESEGAGKKLFF
TRBJ1-6	-	TRBV25-1	-	TGTGCCAGCAGTGAATTCAAGGGAAAGAATTCACCCCTCCACTTT	CASSEFKGKNSPLHF
TRBJ2-7	-	TRBV2	-	TGTGCCAGCAGTGACAGGACCTCCTCCTACGAGCAGTACTTC	CASSDRTSSYEQYF
TRBJ1-5	once	TRBV10-1	TRBD1	TGCGCCAGCAGCTCCGGACAGGGTAGCAATCAGCCCCAGCATTTT	CASSSGQGSNQPQHF
TRBJ2-1	-	TRBV6-5	-	TGTGCCAGCAGTTACCGGTCATACAATGAGCAGTTCTTC	CASSYRSYNEQFF
TRBJ2-2	-	TRBV6-5	-	TGTGCCAGCAAAGAGAGGAACACCGGGGAGCTGTTTTTT	CASKERNTGELFF
TRBJ1-5	once	TRBV7-2	-	TGTGCCAGCAGCAAAGAGGGGGGAGCAAATCAGCCCCAGCATTTT	CASSKEGGANQPQHF
TRBJ1-2	-	TRBV6-5	-	TGTGCCAGCAGTTCGGGCGGGCACTCCTATGGCTACACCTTC	CASSSGGHSYGYTF
TRBJ2-1	-	TRBV4-2	TRBD2	TGTGCCAGCAGCAAGGGACTAGCGGCATACAATGAGCAGTTCTTC	CASSKGLAAYNEQFF
TRBJ2-3	once	TRBV7-9	-	TGTGCCAGCAGCTTAATAGCGGCCACAGATACGCAGTATTTT	CASSLIAATDTQYF
TRBJ2-7	-	TRBV6-5	-	TGTGCCAGCAGTTACGGGCAGGCATTGGGTGAGCAGTACTTC	CASSYGQALGEQYF
TRBJ2-7	-	TRBV6-5	TRBD1	TGTGCCAGCATCAGGGGGCCAGGCTACGAGCAGTACTTC	CASIRGPGYEQYF
TRBJ2-7	-	TRBV4-2	-	TGTGCCAGCAGCCAAGATGCAGGGTCCTACGAGCAGTACTTC	CASSQDAGSYEQYF
TRBJ1-2	-	TRBV29-1	TRBD1	TGCAGCGTTTGGGACAGGGGAAACTATGGCTACACCTTC	CSVWDRGNYGYTF
TRBJ1-4	-	TRBV28	-	TGTGCCAGCAGTTTCCAGGGACGGATTAATGAAAAACTGTTTTTT	CASSFQGRINEKLFF
TRBJ2-7	-	TRBV9	TRBD1	TGTGCCAGCAGCGTAGCGGGGACAGCGTACGAGCAGTACTTC	CASSVAGTAYEQYF
TRBJ2-1	-	TRBV5-1	-	TGCGCCAGCAGCTTGGCGGGTCGGGATTACAATGAGCAGTTCTTC	CASSLAGRDYNEQFF
TRBJ2-7	-	TRBV5-4	-	TGTGCCAGCAGCTTGACTTCCTCCTACGAGCAGTACTTC	CASSLTSSYEQYF
TRBJ2-6	-	TRBV14	-	TGTGCCAGCAGCCAATCTATGCCTCCCTCTGGGGCCAACGTCCTGACTTTC	CASSQSMPPSGANVLTF
TRBJ2-2	-	TRBV7-2	-	TGTGCCAGCAGCTTAGACGTGGCCGGGGAGCTGTTTTTT	CASSLDVAGELFF
TRBJ2-2	-	TRBV9	TRBD1	TGTGCCAGCAGCCCCCGGGACAGGTCTCCCATTTTAAGCGGGGAGCTGTTTTTT	CASSPRDRSPILSGELFF
TRBJ2-7	-	TRBV4-1	TRBD2	TGCGCCAGCAGCCAAATACTAGCGGGAGCCCCCTACGAGCAGTACTTC	CASSQILAGAPYEQYF
TRBJ2-2	-	TRBV7-8	TRBD1	TGTGCCAGCAGCTTTCAAGACAGGGTGTCCGGGGAGCTGTTTTTT	CASSFQDRVSGELFF
TRBJ1-2	-	TRBV10-3	TRBD1	TGTGCCATCAGTGAGTCGGGTGGACAGGGACCAAATGGCTACACCTTC	CAISESGGQGPNGYTF
TRBJ1-2	-	TRBV6-5	-	TGTGCCAGCAGTTCCATAGACAGGACTGTCTATGGCTACACCTTC	CASSSIDRTVYGYTF
TRBJ1-2	-	TRBV7-2	-	TGTGCCAGCAGCTCCCCAGGGGGCTACACCTTC	CASSSPGGYTF
TRBJ2-3	-	TRBV4-3	-	TGCGCCAGCAGCCAATATTACGCGGGGGCTCAATCGTTGGATACGCAGTATTTT	CASSQYYAGAQSLDTQYF
TRBJ2-7	-	TRBV6-6	-	TGTGCCAGCAGTCCGCCTATGGGACGGTACTACGAGCAGTACTTC	CASSPPMGRYYEQYF
TRBJ2-2	-	TRBV28	-	TGTGCCAGCGGGGGACCGGGACAGGGAATTGTACCCCTAGCGGGAGTGGCCGGGGAGCTGTTTTTT	CASGGPGQGIVPLAGVAGELFF
TRBJ2-7	-	TRBV5-8	-	TGTGCCAGCAGCTTGGCCCTCTCCTACGAGCAGTACTTC	CASSLALSYEQYF
TRBJ2-2	-	TRBV5-1	TRBD2	TGCGCCAGCAGCTTAACTGTAGCGGGAGGCACGAACACCGGGGAGCTGTTTTTT	CASSLTVAGGTNTGELFF
TRBJ2-7	-	TRBV6-6	TRBD2	TGTGCCAGCAGGGCCACGGGGGGTCACTCCTACGAGCAGTACTTC	CASRATGGHSYEQYF
TRBJ2-2	-	TRBV5-1	-	TGCGCCAGCAGCTCCATAATCACCGGGGAGCTGTTTTTT	CASSSIITGELFF
TRBJ2-7	-	TRBV20-1	-	TGCAGTGCCCTGGATTACGAGCAGTACTTC	CSALDYEQYF
TRBJ2-5	-	TRBV7-3	-	TGTGCCAGCAGCTTTGGGGCTACAGAGACCCAGTACTTC	CASSFGATETQYF
TRBJ2-7	-	TRBV7-2	-	TGTGCCAGCCAACAATCATACACCCACTACGAGCAGTACTTC	CASQQSYTHYEQYF
TRBJ1-1	once	TRBV5-4	-	TGTGCCAGCAGCTTTTTAACAAGGGAGAACACTGAAGCTTTCTTT	CASSFLTRENTEAFF
TRBJ2-5	-	TRBV19	TRBD1	TGTGCCAGTGGGTTGGCAGGGGGTTTTATAGAGACCCAGTACTTC	CASGLAGGFIETQYF
TRBJ1-5	-	TRBV4-3	-	TGCGCCAGCAGCCTGACGGAGAATCAGCCCCAGCATTTT	CASSLTENQPQHF
TRBJ2-3	-	TRBV9	-	TGTGCCAGCAGCGCCGACAGAGTGGATACGCAGTATTTT	CASSADRVDTQYF
TRBJ1-5	-	TRBV6-6	-	TGTGCCAGCAGTTCTACTTTCGGGGGTCAGCCCCAGCATTTT	CASSSTFGGQPQHF
TRBJ2-5	-	TRBV6-5	TRBD2	TGTGCCAGCAGTTCCCGGACTAGCGGAGGGGAGACCCAGTACTTC	CASSSRTSGGETQYF
TRBJ1-5	few	TRBV2	-	TGTGCCAGCAGTGCAGAGTCATGGCCCCAGCATTTT	CASSAESWPQHF